The 21 T cell receptor beta chains in this list originate from one sample, sequenced in a study of neurological immune-mediated disorders. TCRdb processed the 5' RACE reads anew with MiXCR; each CDR3 protein has one entry. The sample carries tens of thousands of distinct CDR3 sequences, 11% to 15% recorded once. The sample consisted of PBMCs. All receptors come from a woman between 50 and 59 years old in good health.

Ten or more counts support this clonotype. V gene TRBV5-1 combines with J gene TRBJ1-1, with TRBD1 as a possible D gene (5 bases). The length of the CDR3 is 15 residues. From germline, CDR1 is SGHRS and CDR2 YFSETQ. V was cut by 4 bases and J by 1 base, with 14 bases left in between. For the CDR3, the DNA is TGCGCCAGCAGCCCCTCAGGGAAAGGGAACACTGAAGCTTTCTTT. Amino acid sequence: CASSPSGKGNTEAFF.

This clonotype was counted ten times or more. The chain recombines TRBV9 with TRBJ2-6; maybe TRBD1 (6 bases). Per the germline V gene, CDR1 is SGDLS and CDR2 is YYNGEE. The V and J ends lost 4 bases and 10 bases respectively, with 18 bases between them. The CDR3 extends over 15 amino acids. CDR3 DNA: TGTGCCAGCAGCCCAGGGGATGTGATGGGTAACGTCCTGACTTTC. This sequence encodes CASSPGDVMGNVLTF.

This clonotype was detected ten times or more. The CDR3 is CAISSDQTDTQYF. CDR3 nucleotides: TGTGCCATCAGCTCGGACCAGACAGATACGCAGTATTTT. The chain joins TRBV10-3 to TRBJ2-3; the D is unclear. The CDR3 has 13 amino acids. The ends were cut back, 6 bases at V and 3 bases at J, with 10 bases in the middle. Germline loops: CDR1 ENHRY, CDR2 SYGVKD.

This clonotype has ten or more counts. The rearrangement links TRBV4-2 to TRBJ1-1; TRBD1 matches 9 bases. Germline CDR1 is LGHNA and CDR2 is YNFKEQ. V lost 5 bases and J lost 6; bases outside the gene matches: 10. The CDR3 contains 15 residues. The CDR3 here is CASSTTGGTTPEAFF. In nucleotides, the CDR3 is TGTGCCAGCAGCACTACAGGGGGCACTACGCCTGAAGCTTTCTTT.

The chain joins TRBV5-1 to TRBJ2-5; 8 bases match TRBD2. J was trimmed by 5 bases and V by 2 bases; bases with no gene match: 5. The CDR3 spans 14 residues. Germline lookup yields CDR1 SGHRS and CDR2 YFSETQ. For the CDR3, the DNA is TGCGCCAGCAGCTTATCGGCGGGAGGTGAGACCCAGTACTTC. Protein: CASSLSAGGETQYF.

This clonotype was counted ten times or more. J is TRBJ2-1 and V is TRBV7-3; 11 positions agree with TRBD2. V shed 3 bases, J shed 8 bases, and the junction held 6 bases outside the gene matches. This CDR3 has 15 residues. Germline V CDR1 and CDR2: SGHTA, FQGTGA. In nucleotides, the CDR3 is TGTGCCAGCAGCTTGACTAGCGGGATAAGGGATGAGCAGTTCTTC. This encodes CASSLTSGIRDEQFF.

The chain has TRBV10-2 and TRBJ1-2; D unresolved. This CDR3 comprises 15 residues. The germline gives CDR1 WSHSY, CDR2 SAAADI. V was clipped by 0 bases and J by 2 bases, with 10 bases between them. This CDR3 reads CASSESGTPNYGYTF. In DNA form, the CDR3 reads TGCGCCAGCAGTGAGTCCGGAACTCCAAACTATGGCTACACCTTC.

There are many counts of this clonotype. The CDR3 here is CSVRQGNQPQHF. The CDR3, as DNA: TGCAGCGTCAGACAGGGCAATCAGCCCCAGCATTTT. The rearrangement joins TRBV29-1 to TRBJ1-5; D perhaps matches TRBD1 (6 bases). CDR3 size: 12 residues. Germline-derived CDR1 and CDR2 are SQVTM and ANQGSEA. V was trimmed by 6 bases and J by 2 bases, leaving 8 bases between them.

This clonotype was found many times. The chain has TRBV5-1 and TRBJ1-2; 7 bases line up with TRBD1. This CDR3 region has 15 residues. With V trimmed by 3 bases and J by 6 bases, 11 bases remained unmatched. CDR1 SGHRS and CDR2 YFSETQ come from the germline V gene. DNA for the CDR3: TGCGCCAGCAGCTCTACAGGGGAAGGAGACAATGGCTACACCTTC. The encoded protein is CASSSTGEGDNGYTF.

This rearrangement joins TRBV29-1 to TRBJ2-5, with D possibly TRBD1 on 5 matching bases. V lost 6 bases, J lost 1 base, and 9 bases lay in between. The CDR3 is 12 residues long. Germline V gene data show CDR1 as SQVTM and CDR2 as ANQGSEA. The CDR3 sequence is CSVDKLQETQYF. The DNA of the CDR3 is TGCAGCGTGGACAAGCTCCAAGAGACCCAGTACTTC.

This clonotype was observed many times. CDR3 sequence: CASSLGTADYEQYF. The CDR3 DNA reads as TGCGCCAGCAGCCTTGGGACAGCCGACTACGAGCAGTACTTC. V is TRBV5-1 and J is TRBJ2-7; 7 positions match TRBD1. The CDR3 runs 14 residues. Germline values: CDR1 SGHRS, CDR2 YFSETQ. After removal of 4 bases from V and 3 bases from J, the junction contained 7 bases not matched to a gene.

This clonotype was recorded at least ten times. V and J are TRBV29-1 and TRBJ2-5, with D maybe TRBD1 (5 bases). CDR3 size: 13 residues. Trimming removed 4 bases from V and 4 bases from J, with 13 bases in between. CDR1 is SQVTM and CDR2 is ANQGSEA in the germline V gene. CDR3 DNA sequence: TGCAGCGTTGGTTCTAGGGGTGGAGAGACCCAGTACTTC. Its translation: CSVGSRGGETQYF.

This clonotype was counted many times. The gene calls are TRBV29-1 and TRBJ2-5; 8 positions agree with TRBD1. V shed 1 base, J shed 4 bases, and the junction held 5 bases outside the gene matches. The germline V gene has CDR1 SQVTM and CDR2 ANQGSEA. CDR3 length: 14 amino acids. The CDR3 is CSVEVTGVGETQYF. The DNA of the CDR3 is TGCAGCGTTGAAGTGACAGGGGTAGGAGAGACCCAGTACTTC.

This clonotype was recorded at least ten times. The chain links TRBV20-1 to TRBJ2-7, with D perhaps TRBD1 (6 bases). The CDR3 runs to 15 residues. Trimming took 1 base from V and 6 from J, leaving 19 bases between them. CDR1 and CDR2 from the germline V gene are DFQATT and SNEGSKA (reference sequence). In nucleotides, the CDR3 is TGCAGTGCTAGAGGTCCGGGACATAGCGTGAGCGAGCAGTACTTC. It encodes CSARGPGHSVSEQYF.

Many counts were recorded for this clonotype. J is TRBJ2-3 and V is TRBV5-1; 7 bases align to TRBD1. Germline V gene sequence: CDR1 SGHRS, CDR2 YFSETQ. Unmatched junction bases numbered 9, after V lost 4 bases and J lost 7 bases. The CDR3 totals 14 residues. The chain's CDR3 is CASSEGTVGNTQYF. In DNA form, the CDR3 reads TGCGCCAGCAGCGAAGGGACAGTAGGCAATACGCAGTATTTT.

The chain is built from TRBV5-1 and TRBJ2-2; 7 positions agree with TRBD2. CDR1 is SGHRS, CDR2 YFSETQ, per germline. CDR3 length: 16 residues. J lost 2 bases, V lost 2 bases, and 6 bases had no gene match. CDR3 bases: TGCGCCAGCAGCTTCAGGGCTAGCGGAAACACCGGGGAGCTGTTTTTT. Amino acid sequence: CASSFRASGNTGELFF.

This clonotype was detected many times. V gene TRBV5-1 combines with J gene TRBJ2-7; a possible D gene is TRBD2 (6 bases). The V gene's germline CDR1 is SGHRS and CDR2 YFSETQ. The CDR3 has 15 amino acids. V lost 4 bases, J lost 5 bases, and 19 bases lay in between. This CDR3 reads CASSTGRGGSDEQYF. DNA of the CDR3: TGCGCCAGCAGCACGGGACGGGGAGGTAGCGACGAGCAGTACTTC.

This clonotype was counted many times. The rearrangement links TRBV5-1 to TRBJ2-1, with D possibly TRBD2 on 5 matching bases. Germline V gives CDR1 SGHRS, CDR2 YFSETQ. The V gene lost 0 bases and the J gene lost 9 bases, with 19 bases spanning the gap. The CDR3 loop spans 16 amino acids. The CDR3 here is CASSLARRAAPGEQFF. The CDR3 nucleotides are TGCGCCAGCAGCTTGGCGCGGCGGGCCGCCCCTGGTGAGCAGTTCTTC.

For this clonotype: A much larger clone lies one base from this, so it may be a read error. The chain recombines TRBV14 with TRBJ2-3; D uncertain. The CDR3 is made up of 13 amino acids. CDR1 is SGHDN and CDR2 is FVKESK in the germline V gene. CDR3: CASSQDYTDAQYF. The CDR3 DNA is TGTGCCAGCAGCCAAGATTACACAGATGCGCAGTATTTT.

This clonotype has a count of ten or more. The rearrangement joins TRBV28 to TRBJ1-4, with 7 positions matching TRBD1. The CDR3 runs to 13 residues. CDR1 is MDHEN and CDR2 is SYDVKM in the germline V gene. V lost 6 bases, J lost 8 bases, and 6 bases stayed unmatched. In DNA form, the CDR3 reads TGTGCCAGCAGGGCGACAGGGAACGAAAAACTGTTTTTT. Protein sequence: CASRATGNEKLFF.

This clonotype was counted many times. The chain carries TRBV29-1 and TRBJ2-7; 8 bases match TRBD1. The V segment lost 5 bases and the J segment 2 bases; nucleotides outside the gene matches: 2. The CDR3 is 12 amino acids. Looked up from germline, CDR1 is SQVTM and CDR2 is ANQGSEA. CDR3 DNA: TGCAGCGTTTCGGGACAGGCCTACGAGCAGTACTTC. It encodes CSVSGQAYEQYF.